The following is a TCR beta chain sequence with its context. Its antigen is not identified. Germline CDR1 and CDR2: SGHVS and FQNEAQ. This CDR3 has 18 amino acids. V dropped 2 bases and J dropped 2; count of bases not matched to a gene: 8. This record comes from a study of T cell responses to AZD1222 COVID-19 vaccine. Using immunoSEQ multiplex PCR, the repertoire was profiled, and TCRdb retains in-frame clones only, with some absent. The sample holds 100,000 to 150,000 clones, about 88% seen once. Study-level findings and limits: Compared with day 0, the breadth and depth of the Spike-specific TCR repertoire rose significantly after two doses of AZD1222.

The sequence derives from an adult in good health. The input for sequencing was peripheral blood, taken on day 0 of AZD1222 vaccination. The chain recombines TRBV7-8 with TRBJ2-6; 8 bases are a match to TRBD2. The CDR3 loop reads CASSLPSRGGTGANVLTF. CDR3 nucleotides: TGTGCCAGCAGCTTACCCAGCCGGGGGGGCACTGGGGCCAACGTCCTGACTTTC.